This is a list of T cell receptor beta chains from one sample in a study of T cell repertoires in cytomegalovirus infection. TCRdb reprocessed the reads with MiXCR, giving one entry per CDR3 protein. The repertoire holds around 540,000 distinct CDR3 sequences, with 25% to 35% as singletons. These receptors have no identified antigens. The source material was cultured PBMCs, sampled from culture after CMV antigen stimulation. These receptors were taken from a human donor in good health (CMV status not recorded). Some clones in this sample may be carry-over from other donors' samples. The conserved cysteine and the conserved F or W are not part of the CDR3 here.

CDR3 length,J gene,V gene,CDR3 protein
14,TRBJ2-1,TRBV7-2,ASSLLLAGVGNEQF
16,TRBJ2-1,TRBV6-6,ASSRLQGLAGVGGEQF
15,TRBJ2-5,TRBV7-2,ASSRGLAGGRGETQY
12,TRBJ2-2,TRBV6-1,ASSERGNTGELF
15,TRBJ2-2,TRBV7-6,ASSLVRPSGNTGELF
15,TRBJ2-2,TRBV7-6,ASSLFHGTGGTGELF
13,TRBJ2-5,TRBV6-5,ATKKDSGSQETQY
14,TRBJ2-1,TRBV7-8,ASSLATAYRYNEQF
16,TRBJ1-6,TRBV7-2,ASSLRSTGPFYNSPLH
14,TRBJ2-6,TRBV4-3,ASSRTGSTGANVLT
11,TRBJ1-5,TRBV11-2,ASSLGINQPQH
14,TRBJ2-1,TRBV6-2/TRBV6-3,ASSSLGLAIYNEQF
12,TRBJ2-1,TRBV4-3,ASSQGTVYNEQF
12,TRBJ1-2,TRBV7-2,ASSLTNRVLGYT
12,TRBJ2-7,TRBV7-8,ASSSPGLDYEQY
13,TRBJ1-5,TRBV6-1,ASNPTTGANQPQH
10,TRBJ2-7,TRBV11-1,ASSYGEDEQY
14,TRBJ2-5,TRBV24-1,ATSDFPGGPLETQY
15,TRBJ2-4,TRBV20-1,SARDLSDPGTKNIQY
14,TRBJ2-1,TRBV7-9,ASSSPAGADYNEQF
10,TRBJ2-3,TRBV12-3/TRBV12-4,ASLPSTDTQY
12,TRBJ1-2,TRBV7-2,ASSLRDREYGYT
13,TRBJ2-1,TRBV7-8,ASSHEGLVINEQF
11,TRBJ2-7,TRBV19,ASSIKVEYEQY
13,TRBJ2-7,TRBV11-1,ASSLRDRTSREQY